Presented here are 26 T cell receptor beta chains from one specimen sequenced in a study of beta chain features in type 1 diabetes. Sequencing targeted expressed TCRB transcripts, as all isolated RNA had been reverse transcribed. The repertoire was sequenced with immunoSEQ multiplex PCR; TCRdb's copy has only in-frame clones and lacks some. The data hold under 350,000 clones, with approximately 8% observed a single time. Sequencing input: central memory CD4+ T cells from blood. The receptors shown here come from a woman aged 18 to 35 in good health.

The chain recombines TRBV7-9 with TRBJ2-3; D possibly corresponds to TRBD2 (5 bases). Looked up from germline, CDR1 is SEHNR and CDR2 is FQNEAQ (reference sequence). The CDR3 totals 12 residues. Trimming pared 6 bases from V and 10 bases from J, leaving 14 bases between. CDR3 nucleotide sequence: TGTGCCAGCAGTCCGGACTTCCCCCCGCAGTATTTT. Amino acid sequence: CASSPDFPPQYF.

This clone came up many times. CDR3 in DNA: TGTGCCAGCAGACCACCAGGAGGGGCAACTAATGAAAAACTGTTTTTT. This encodes CASRPPGGATNEKLFF. The chain recombines TRBV7-9 with TRBJ1-4; D is perhaps TRBD1 (5 bases). The CDR3 totals 16 residues. Germline-derived CDR1 and CDR2 are SEHNR and FQNEAQ (reference sequence). V shed 6 bases and J shed 0 bases, with 14 bases lying between them.

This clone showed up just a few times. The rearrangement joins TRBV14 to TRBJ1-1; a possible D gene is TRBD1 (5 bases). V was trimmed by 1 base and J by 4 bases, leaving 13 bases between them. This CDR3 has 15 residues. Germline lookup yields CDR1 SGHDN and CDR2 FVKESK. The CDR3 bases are TGTGCCAGCAGCCAAGGACGGTCCAGGGTCACTGAAGCTTTCTTT. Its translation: CASSQGRSRVTEAFF.

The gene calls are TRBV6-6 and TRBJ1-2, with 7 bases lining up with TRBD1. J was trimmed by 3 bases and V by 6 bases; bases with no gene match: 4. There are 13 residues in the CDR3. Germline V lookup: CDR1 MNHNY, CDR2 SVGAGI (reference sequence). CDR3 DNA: TGTGCCAGCAGCATCACAGGGGACTATGGCTACACCTTC. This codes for CASSITGDYGYTF.

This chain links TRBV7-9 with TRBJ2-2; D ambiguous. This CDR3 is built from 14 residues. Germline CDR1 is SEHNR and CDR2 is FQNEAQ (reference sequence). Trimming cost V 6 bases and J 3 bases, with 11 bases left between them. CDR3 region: CASSFWADTGELFF. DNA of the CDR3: TGTGCCAGCAGTTTCTGGGCAGACACCGGGGAGCTGTTTTTT.

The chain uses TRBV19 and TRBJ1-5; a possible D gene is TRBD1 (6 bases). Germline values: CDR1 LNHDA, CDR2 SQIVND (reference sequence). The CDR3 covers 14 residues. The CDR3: CAGGHFLGEQPQHF. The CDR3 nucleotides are TGTGCTGGGGGACATTTTCTTGGGGAGCAGCCCCAGCATTTT.

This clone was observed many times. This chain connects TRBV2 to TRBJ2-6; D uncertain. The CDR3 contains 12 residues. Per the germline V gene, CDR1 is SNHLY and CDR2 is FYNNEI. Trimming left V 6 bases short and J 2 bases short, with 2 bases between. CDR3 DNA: TGTGCCAGCAGGGCTGGGGCCAACGTCCTGACTTTC. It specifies CASRAGANVLTF.

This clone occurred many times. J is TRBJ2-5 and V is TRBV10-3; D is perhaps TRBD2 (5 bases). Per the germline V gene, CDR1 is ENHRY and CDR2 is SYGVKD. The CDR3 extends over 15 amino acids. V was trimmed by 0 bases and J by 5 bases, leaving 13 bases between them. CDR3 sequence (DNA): TGTGCCATCAGTGAGTCTTCCACTAGTCTGGAGACCCAGTACTTC. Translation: CAISESSTSLETQYF.

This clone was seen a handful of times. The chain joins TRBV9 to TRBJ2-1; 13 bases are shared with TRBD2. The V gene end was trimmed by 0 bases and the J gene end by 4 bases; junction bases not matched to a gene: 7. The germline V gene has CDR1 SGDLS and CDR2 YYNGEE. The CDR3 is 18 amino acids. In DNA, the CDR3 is TGTGCCAGCAGCGTAGGACTAGCGGGAGGAACAGGGTACAATGAGCAGTTCTTC. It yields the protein CASSVGLAGGTGYNEQFF.

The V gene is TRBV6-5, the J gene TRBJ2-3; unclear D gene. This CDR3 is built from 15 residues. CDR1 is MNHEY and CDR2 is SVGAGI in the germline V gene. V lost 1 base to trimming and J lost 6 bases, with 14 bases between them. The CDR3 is CASSYYGPETDTQYF. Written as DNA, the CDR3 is TGTGCCAGCAGTTACTATGGGCCAGAAACCGATACGCAGTATTTT.

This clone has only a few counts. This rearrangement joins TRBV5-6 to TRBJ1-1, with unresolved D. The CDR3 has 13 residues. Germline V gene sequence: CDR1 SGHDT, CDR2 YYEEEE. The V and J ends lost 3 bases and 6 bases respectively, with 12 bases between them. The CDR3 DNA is TGTGCCAGCAGCTCCACTGGCCGGGCTGAAGCTTTCTTT. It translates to CASSSTGRAEAFF.

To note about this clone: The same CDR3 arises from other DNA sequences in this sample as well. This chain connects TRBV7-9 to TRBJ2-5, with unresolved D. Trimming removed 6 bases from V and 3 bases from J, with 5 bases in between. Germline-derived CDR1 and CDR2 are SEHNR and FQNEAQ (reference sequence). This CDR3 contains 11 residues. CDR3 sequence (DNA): TGTGCCAGCAGTCAAAAAGAGACCCAGTACTTC. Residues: CASSQKETQYF.

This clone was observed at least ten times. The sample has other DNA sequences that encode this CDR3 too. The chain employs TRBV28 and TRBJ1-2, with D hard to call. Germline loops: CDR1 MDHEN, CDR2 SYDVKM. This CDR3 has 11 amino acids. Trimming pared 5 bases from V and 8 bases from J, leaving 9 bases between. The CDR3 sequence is CASSQRRGYTF. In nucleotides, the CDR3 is TGTGCCAGCAGTCAACGGAGAGGCTACACCTTC.

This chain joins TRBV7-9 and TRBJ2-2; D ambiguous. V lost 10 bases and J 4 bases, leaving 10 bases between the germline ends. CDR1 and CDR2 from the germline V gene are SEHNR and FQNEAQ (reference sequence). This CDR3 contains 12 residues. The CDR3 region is CATVRSTGELFF. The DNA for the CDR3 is TGTGCCACCGTCAGATCCACCGGGGAGCTGTTTTTT.

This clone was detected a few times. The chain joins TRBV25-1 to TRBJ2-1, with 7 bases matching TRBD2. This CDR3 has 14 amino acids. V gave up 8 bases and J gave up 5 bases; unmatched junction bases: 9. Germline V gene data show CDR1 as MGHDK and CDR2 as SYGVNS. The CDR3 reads CASGRGKTHNEQFF. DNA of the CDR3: TGTGCCAGCGGGCGGGGGAAGACCCACAATGAGCAGTTCTTC.

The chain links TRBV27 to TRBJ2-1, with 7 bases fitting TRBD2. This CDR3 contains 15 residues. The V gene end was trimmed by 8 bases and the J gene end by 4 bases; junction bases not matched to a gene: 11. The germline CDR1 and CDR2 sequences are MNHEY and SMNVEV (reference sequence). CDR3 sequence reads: CASGDSGTTYNEQFF. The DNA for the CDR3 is TGTGCCAGCGGTGACAGCGGGACCACTTACAATGAGCAGTTCTTC.

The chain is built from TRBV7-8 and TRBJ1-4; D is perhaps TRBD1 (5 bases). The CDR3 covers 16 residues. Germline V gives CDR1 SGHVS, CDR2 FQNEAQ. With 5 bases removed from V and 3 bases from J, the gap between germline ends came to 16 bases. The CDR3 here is CASSLDRRRSNEKLFF. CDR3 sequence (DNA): TGTGCCAGCAGCCTCGACAGACGTCGGTCTAATGAAAAACTGTTTTTT.

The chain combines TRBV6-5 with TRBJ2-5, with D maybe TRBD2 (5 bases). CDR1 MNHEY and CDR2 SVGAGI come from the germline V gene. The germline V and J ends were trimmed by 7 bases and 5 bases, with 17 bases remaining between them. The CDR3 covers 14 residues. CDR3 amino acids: CASTLTPGKETQYF. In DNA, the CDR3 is TGTGCCAGCACTCTTACCCCCGGGAAGGAGACCCAGTACTTC.

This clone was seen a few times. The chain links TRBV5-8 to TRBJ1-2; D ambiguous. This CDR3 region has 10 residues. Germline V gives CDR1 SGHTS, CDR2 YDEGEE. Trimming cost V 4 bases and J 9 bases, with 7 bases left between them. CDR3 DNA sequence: TGTGCCAGCAGCGGGGTCCGCTACACCTTC. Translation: CASSGVRYTF.

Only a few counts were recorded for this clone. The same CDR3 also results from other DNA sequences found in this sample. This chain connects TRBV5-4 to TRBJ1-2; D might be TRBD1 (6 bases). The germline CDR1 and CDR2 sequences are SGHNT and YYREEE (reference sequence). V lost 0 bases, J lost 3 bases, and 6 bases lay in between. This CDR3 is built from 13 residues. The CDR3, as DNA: TGTGCCAGCAGCTTGGACAGGGACTATGGCTACACCTTC. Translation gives CASSLDRDYGYTF.

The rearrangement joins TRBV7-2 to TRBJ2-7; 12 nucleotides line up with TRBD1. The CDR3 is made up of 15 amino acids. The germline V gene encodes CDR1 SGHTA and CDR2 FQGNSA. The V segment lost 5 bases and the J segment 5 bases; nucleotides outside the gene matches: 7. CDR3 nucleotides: TGTGCCAGCAGCAAAACGGGGACAGGGGGCCACGAGCAGTACTTC. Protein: CASSKTGTGGHEQYF. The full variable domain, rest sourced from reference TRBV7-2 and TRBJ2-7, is GAGVSQSPSNKVTEKGKDVELRCDPISGHTALYWYRQSLGQGLEFLIYFQGNSAPDKSGLPSDRFSAERTGGSVSTLTIQRTQQEDSAVYLCASSKTGTGGHEQYFGPGTRLTVT.

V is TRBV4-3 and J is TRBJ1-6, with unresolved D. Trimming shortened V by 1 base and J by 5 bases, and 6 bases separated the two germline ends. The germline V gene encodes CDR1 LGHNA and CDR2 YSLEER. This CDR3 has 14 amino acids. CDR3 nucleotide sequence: TGCGCCAGCAGCCAAGTAAGAAATAATTCACCCCTCCACTTT. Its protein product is CASSQVRNNSPLHF.

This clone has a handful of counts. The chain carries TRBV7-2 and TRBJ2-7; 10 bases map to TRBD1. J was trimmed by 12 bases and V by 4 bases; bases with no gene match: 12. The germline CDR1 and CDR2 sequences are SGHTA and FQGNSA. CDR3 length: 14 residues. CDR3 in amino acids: CASSSSPGQGFVYF. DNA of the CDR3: TGTGCCAGCAGCTCGTCGCCGGGACAGGGGTTCGTGTACTTC.

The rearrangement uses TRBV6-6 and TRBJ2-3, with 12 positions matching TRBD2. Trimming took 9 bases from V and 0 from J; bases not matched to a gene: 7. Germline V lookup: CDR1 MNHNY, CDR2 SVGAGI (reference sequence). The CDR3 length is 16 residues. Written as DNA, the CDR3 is TGTGCCAGTCTTCGGACTAGCGGGGTTAGCACAGATACGCAGTATTTT. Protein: CASLRTSGVSTDTQYF.

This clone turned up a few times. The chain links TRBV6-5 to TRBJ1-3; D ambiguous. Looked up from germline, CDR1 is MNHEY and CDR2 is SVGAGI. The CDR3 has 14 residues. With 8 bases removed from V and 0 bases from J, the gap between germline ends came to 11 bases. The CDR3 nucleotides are TGTGCCAGCGGGATAGCCTACTCTGGAAACACCATATATTTT. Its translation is CASGIAYSGNTIYF.

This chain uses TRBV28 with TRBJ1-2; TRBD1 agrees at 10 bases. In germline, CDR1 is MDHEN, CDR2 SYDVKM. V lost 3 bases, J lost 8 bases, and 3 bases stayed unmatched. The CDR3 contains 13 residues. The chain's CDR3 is CASSFGTGVGYTF. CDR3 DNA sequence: TGTGCCAGCAGTTTTGGGACAGGGGTCGGCTACACCTTC.